This record covers a single T cell receptor beta chain. No antigen is known for it. Generated by immunoSEQ multiplex PCR, the TCRdb table keeps only in-frame clones and is missing some. This table holds about 2 million clones, 85% to 95% found once. This entry belongs to a study of shared clonotypes between healthy human individuals. Findings of the study overall: There were few donors, and this limited the genetic and exposure-history diversity represented.

This CDR3 spans 13 amino acids. Between the trimmed V and J ends, which lost 2 bases and 8 bases, there was a span of 11 bases. Germline lookup yields CDR1 SGHRS and CDR2 YFSETQ. The sequenced material came from naive CD4+ T cells sorted from blood. Indicated subset: CD45RA+ positively selected. The TCR was taken from a man aged 18-30 years in good health. The chain carries TRBV5-1 and TRBJ2-1, with D possibly called TRBD1 or TRBD2 (6 bases each). The CDR3 sequence: CASSFHRDYEQFF. CDR3 in DNA: TGCGCCAGCAGCTTTCACAGGGACTATGAGCAGTTCTTC.